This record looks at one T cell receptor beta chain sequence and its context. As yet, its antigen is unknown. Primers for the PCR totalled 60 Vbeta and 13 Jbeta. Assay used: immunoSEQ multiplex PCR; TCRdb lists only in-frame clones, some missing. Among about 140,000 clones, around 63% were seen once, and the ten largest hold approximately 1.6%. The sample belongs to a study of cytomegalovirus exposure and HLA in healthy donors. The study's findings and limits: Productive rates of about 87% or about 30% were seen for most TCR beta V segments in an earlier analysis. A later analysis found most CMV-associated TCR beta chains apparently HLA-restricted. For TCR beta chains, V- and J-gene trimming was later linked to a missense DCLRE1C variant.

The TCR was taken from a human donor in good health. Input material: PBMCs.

CDR3 nucleotides: TGTGCCAGCAGCGTATCTTACGGAGTAAACACTGAAGCTTTCTTT. This encodes CASSVSYGVNTEAFF. This chain uses TRBV9 with TRBJ1-1; D uncertain. CDR1 and CDR2 from the germline V gene are SGDLS and YYNGEE. The CDR3 extends over 15 amino acids. The V and J ends lost 1 base and 2 bases respectively, with 12 bases between them.